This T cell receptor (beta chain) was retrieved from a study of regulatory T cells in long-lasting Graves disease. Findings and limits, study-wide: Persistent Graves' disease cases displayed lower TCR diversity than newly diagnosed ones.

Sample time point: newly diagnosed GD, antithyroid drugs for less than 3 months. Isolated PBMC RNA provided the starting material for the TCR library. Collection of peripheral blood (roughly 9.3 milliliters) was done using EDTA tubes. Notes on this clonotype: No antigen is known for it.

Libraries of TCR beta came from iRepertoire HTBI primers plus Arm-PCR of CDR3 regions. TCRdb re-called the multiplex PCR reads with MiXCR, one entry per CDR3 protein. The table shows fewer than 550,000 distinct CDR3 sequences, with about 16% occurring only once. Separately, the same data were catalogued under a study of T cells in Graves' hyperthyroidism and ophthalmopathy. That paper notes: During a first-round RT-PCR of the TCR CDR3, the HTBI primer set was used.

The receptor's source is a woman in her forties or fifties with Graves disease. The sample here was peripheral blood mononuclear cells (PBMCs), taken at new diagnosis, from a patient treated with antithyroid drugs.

The CDR3 loop is CASRDEGNQPQHF. Written as DNA, the CDR3 is TGTGCCAGCCGGGACGAAGGCAATCAGCCCCAGCATTTT. This sequence joins TRBV12-3 or TRBV12-4 and TRBJ1-5; weak D call: TRBD1 (5 bases). The CDR3 extends over 13 amino acids. The V end was cut by 8 bases, the J end by 2 bases, with 10 bases between.